These 11 T cell receptor beta chains were sequenced from one sample in a study of control samples from healthy donors and cancer patients. Produced via immunoSEQ multiplex PCR; TCRdb's table is partial and in-frame only. The sample has tens of thousands of clones; around 90% are singletons. Material: PBMCs. All receptors derive from a man in his fifties or sixties with colorectal cancer.

The genes are TRBV4-1 and TRBJ2-2, with D possibly being TRBD1 (6 bases). The CDR3 spans 15 residues. In germline, CDR1 is MGHRA, CDR2 YSYEKL. V gave up 4 bases and J gave up 2 bases, with 11 bases separating them. The DNA for the CDR3 is TGCGCCAGCAGCCGTTCCGGGACAAACACCGGGGAGCTGTTTTTT. It translates to CASSRSGTNTGELFF.

The chain employs TRBV21-1 and TRBJ2-3. TRBV21-1 is described as a pseudogene. The CDR3 sequence is 15 residues long. The CDR3 sequence is CASCCRAVDSDTQYF. The CDR3 nucleotides read TGTGCCAGCTGCTGTAGGGCGGTCGATTCAGATACGCAGTATTTT.

The chain uses TRBV2 and TRBJ1-1; TRBD1 might be the D (6 bases). Trimming pared 4 bases from V and 5 bases from J, leaving 14 bases between. There are 14 residues in the CDR3. The germline gives CDR1 SNHLY, CDR2 FYNNEI. The CDR3 region is CASSVREGDTEAFF. The CDR3 DNA is TGTGCCAGCAGTGTACGGGAGGGGGATACTGAAGCTTTCTTT.

The chain recombines TRBV27 with TRBJ1-2, with D uncertain. This CDR3 contains 13 residues. CDR1 MNHEY and CDR2 SMNVEV come from the germline V gene (reference sequence). The V and J ends lost 2 bases and 7 bases respectively, with 11 bases between them. CDR3 sequence (DNA): TGTGCCAGCAGTTTAGGCCAGCAGACTGGCTACACCTTC. Its protein is CASSLGQQTGYTF.

The chain has TRBV28 and TRBJ1-6; 10 bases align to TRBD1. Germline V CDR1 and CDR2: MDHEN, SYDVKM. The CDR3 is 16 amino acids. The J segment lost 10 bases and the V segment lost 5 bases, leaving 11 bases of the junction unmatched. The CDR3 here is CASSRDRGSAMSPLHF. CDR3 nucleotides: TGTGCCAGCAGTCGGGACAGGGGAAGCGCAATGTCACCCCTCCACTTT.

This rearrangement joins TRBV5-1 to TRBJ2-7; 8 nucleotides line up with TRBD1. Germline values: CDR1 SGHRS, CDR2 YFSETQ. This CDR3 comprises 16 residues. The J segment lost 5 bases and the V segment lost 0 bases, leaving 10 bases of the junction unmatched. The CDR3 DNA reads TGCGCCAGCAGCTTGGCCGGACAGGGTTCGGGCGACGAGCAGTACTTC. Translated: CASSLAGQGSGDEQYF.

The V call is TRBV2, the J call TRBJ1-1, with a possible D match to TRBD1 (6 bases). The CDR3 sequence is 11 residues long. Germline V gives CDR1 SNHLY, CDR2 FYNNEI. V was clipped by 7 bases and J by 6 bases, with 9 bases between them. The CDR3 DNA follows: TGTGCCAGCATTCGGACAGCTGAAGCTTTCTTT. This sequence encodes CASIRTAEAFF.

The chain links TRBV19 to TRBJ1-3; 8 bases are a match to TRBD1. The germline V gene has CDR1 LNHDA and CDR2 SQIVND (reference sequence). The CDR3 totals 14 residues. With 9 bases clipped from V and 0 bases from J, the junction kept 4 bases outside the gene matches. The CDR3 coding sequence is TGTGCCAGCGAAACAGGGGGCTCTGGAAACACCATATATTTT. It codes for CASETGGSGNTIYF. Complete variable domain (other parts from reference TRBV19 and TRBJ1-3): DGGITQSPKYLFRKEGQNVTLSCEQNLNHDAMYWYRQDPGQGLRLIYYSQIVNDFQKGDIAEGYSVSREKKESFPLTVTSAQKNPTAFYLCASETGGSGNTIYFGEGSWLTVV.

The gene calls are TRBV5-1 and TRBJ1-6, with no clear D. Trimming stripped 4 bases from V and 14 bases from J, with 19 bases between. Germline V gene lookup returns CDR1 SGHRS and CDR2 YFSETQ. CDR3 size: 14 residues. CDR3 sequence reads: CASSPSSPPPTLHF. CDR3 coding DNA: TGCGCCAGCAGCCCTTCCAGCCCGCCCCCAACCCTCCACTTT.

The chain's CDR3 is CASSRTGAHSGANVLTF. The CDR3 bases are TGTGCCAGCAGCCGGACAGGGGCCCACTCTGGGGCCAACGTCCTGACTTTC. The genes are TRBV5-6 and TRBJ2-6, with 9 bases fitting TRBD1. The CDR3 runs 17 residues. With V trimmed by 4 bases and J by 0 bases, 5 bases remained unmatched. The V gene's germline CDR1 is SGHDT and CDR2 YYEEEE.

The chain couples TRBV9 to TRBJ2-2; the match to TRBD1 covers 9 bases. With 4 bases clipped from V and 0 bases from J, the junction kept 7 bases outside the gene matches. CDR1 and CDR2 (germline): SGDLS, YYNGEE. The CDR3 totals 17 residues. CDR3 sequence (DNA): TGTGCCAGCAGCCGCCGGGGACAGGGCTCGAACACCGGGGAGCTGTTTTTT. Protein product: CASSRRGQGSNTGELFF.